Listed below are T cell receptor beta chains from one sample, sequenced in a study of early T cells in non-severe SARS-CoV-2 infection. TCRdb re-called the 5' RACE reads with MiXCR, one entry per CDR3 protein. Of 30,000 to 35,000 distinct CDR3 sequences in the sample, approximately 7% were seen once. The sequenced sample consisted of whole blood. The origin of the receptors is an adult who was a healthcare worker with PCR-confirmed SARS-CoV-2 infection or an uninfected control (not recorded which). The CDR3 runs from the conserved cysteine through the conserved F or W. D genes are given only for firm matches. Part of the rows lack a size; the others show once, few, many or a class for expanded clones.

abundance	v_gene	d_gene	j_gene	CDR3nt	CDR3aa
-	TRBV10-2	TRBD1	TRBJ2-7	TGCGCCAGCAGTGAGTTGGGACAGGGAGGGCAGTACGAGCAGTACTTC	CASSELGQGGQYEQYF
-	TRBV30	-	TRBJ2-3	TGTGCCTGGACCTCACTAGGGGGCACAGATACGCAGTATTTT	CAWTSLGGTDTQYF
many	TRBV7-3	-	TRBJ1-1	TGTGCCAGCAGCTTGGGAGGGACCGGCGCCGGTGAAGCTTTCTTT	CASSLGGTGAGEAFF
many	TRBV29-1	-	TRBJ2-7	TGCAGCGCCACTAGTCAGGGGCACTCCTACGAGCAGTACTTC	CSATSQGHSYEQYF
-	TRBV28	TRBD2	TRBJ2-7	TGTGCCAGCAGTTTACAACTAGCGCCTTACGAGCAGTACTTC	CASSLQLAPYEQYF
many	TRBV24-1	TRBD1	TRBJ1-4	TGTGCCACCAGTGAGGGACAGAATGAAAAACTGTTTTTT	CATSEGQNEKLFF
many	TRBV12-3/TRBV12-4	-	TRBJ2-7	TGTGCCAGCAGCATGGTGGGCTCCTACGAGCAGTACTTC	CASSMVGSYEQYF
many	TRBV9	-	TRBJ2-7	TGTGCCAGCAGCGCAGGGACGTATGGCTCCTACGAGCAGTACTTC	CASSAGTYGSYEQYF
many	TRBV4-2	TRBD2	TRBJ2-7	TGTGCCAGCAGCCAGACTAGCGGGAGTCACTACGAGCAGTACTTC	CASSQTSGSHYEQYF
many	TRBV18	TRBD2	TRBJ2-7	TGTGCCAGCTCACCAACGGCTAGCGGGCTACCTGTCGAGCAGTACTTC	CASSPTASGLPVEQYF
many	TRBV4-2	TRBD2	TRBJ2-7	TGTGCCAGCAGCCAGGGGGGAGGGAGCTCCTACGAGCAGTACTTC	CASSQGGGSSYEQYF
many	TRBV7-6	-	TRBJ2-7	TGTGCCAGCAGCTCGGGGGGGACAGTTACCTACGAGCAGTACTTC	CASSSGGTVTYEQYF
-	TRBV5-1	-	TRBJ2-1	TGCGCCAGCAGGCAGACAGAGTACAATGAGCAGTTCTTC	CASRQTEYNEQFF
-	TRBV11-2	-	TRBJ2-5	TGTGCCAGCAGCTGGAGAGAGACCCAGTACTTC	CASSWRETQYF
many	TRBV5-1	TRBD1	TRBJ1-1	TGCGCCAGCAGCTTATTTAGGGACAGAGGCGAAGCTTTCTTT	CASSLFRDRGEAFF
many	TRBV20-1	-	TRBJ1-1	TGCAGTGCTAGCCGTAGCGGTTGGAAGGGGGACTTT	CSASRSGWKGDF
many	TRBV7-8	-	TRBJ2-7	TGTGCCAGCAGCACCTGGCCAGAGGAAACCTACGAGCAGTACTTC	CASSTWPEETYEQYF
-	TRBV19	-	TRBJ2-7	TGTGCCAGTAGTACCCGGACTAACTCCGAGCAGTACTTC	CASSTRTNSEQYF
many	TRBV20-1	-	TRBJ1-5	TGCAGTGCTATAATAGGTAATCAGCCCCAGCATTTT	CSAIIGNQPQHF
many	TRBV11-2	-	TRBJ1-3	TGTGCCAGCAGCTTATTCGGTGGGTCTGGAAACACCATATATTTT	CASSLFGGSGNTIYF
many	TRBV7-9	-	TRBJ2-1	TGTGCCAGCAGCTTAGCGCGGGGCAATGAGCAGTTCTTC	CASSLARGNEQFF
many	TRBV2	-	TRBJ2-5	TGTGCCAGCAGTTTACAGGGAACGGGAGAGACCCAGTACTTC	CASSLQGTGETQYF
few	TRBV6-2/TRBV6-3	-	TRBJ2-4	TGTGCCAGCAGTTACGCGAACATTCAGTACTTC	CASSYANIQYF
few	TRBV7-2	-	TRBJ2-2	TGTGCCAGCAGCTCACCCGGCAGTCCGAACACCGGGGAGCTGTTTTTT	CASSSPGSPNTGELFF
-	TRBV29-1	-	TRBJ1-5	TGCAGCGTGAGGGGGGAAGGAGATCAGCCCCAGCATTTT	CSVRGEGDQPQHF
-	TRBV7-2	-	TRBJ2-3	TGTGCCAGCAGCTCCCGGTTACGAGATACGCAGTATTTT	CASSSRLRDTQYF
-	TRBV7-9	-	TRBJ2-5	TGTGCCAGCAGCTCGCCGCGTAGCGGAGCATTCGACAAAGAGACCCAGTACTTC	CASSSPRSGAFDKETQYF
many	TRBV4-2	TRBD2	TRBJ2-1	TGTGCCAGCAGCCAGGAAGGTAGCGGGAGTTGGGAGCAGTTCTTC	CASSQEGSGSWEQFF
-	TRBV12-3/TRBV12-4	TRBD1	TRBJ2-7	TGTGCCAGCAGCCCGGGACAGGGATCCTACGAGCAGTACTTC	CASSPGQGSYEQYF
-	TRBV28	-	TRBJ2-7	TGTGCCAGCATAGATTCCTACGAGCAGTACTTC	CASIDSYEQYF
many	TRBV18	TRBD1	TRBJ1-1	TGTGCCAGCTCGGACGACAGGGCCATTATGAACACTGAAGCTTTCTTT	CASSDDRAIMNTEAFF
-	TRBV20-1	-	TRBJ1-5	TGCAGTGCTACTGGACGGGGAAGCAATCAGCCCCAGCATTTT	CSATGRGSNQPQHF
many	TRBV12-3/TRBV12-4	-	TRBJ2-5	TGTGCCAGCAGTTTCTGGGTTGGAGAGACCCAGTACTTC	CASSFWVGETQYF
-	TRBV7-3	TRBD2	TRBJ2-7	TGTGCCAGCAGCTTATCAGGTCGCGGGGGAGAGCAGTACTTC	CASSLSGRGGEQYF
-	TRBV6-2/TRBV6-3	-	TRBJ2-2	TGTGCCAGCAGTTATGGGACAACGAACACCGGGGAGCTGTTTTTT	CASSYGTTNTGELFF
many	TRBV5-5	-	TRBJ2-7	TGTGCCAGCAGCTTGGACAGGATAAACTACGAGCAGTACTTC	CASSLDRINYEQYF
many	TRBV4-1	TRBD1	TRBJ1-6	TGCGCCAGCAGCCAAGGGGGACAGGGGGCTCGAAATTCACCCCTCCACTTT	CASSQGGQGARNSPLHF
many	TRBV20-1	-	TRBJ2-1	TGCAGTGTTCGAACCGGGAGCAATGAGCAGTTCTTC	CSVRTGSNEQFF
many	TRBV3-1	TRBD2	TRBJ2-5	TGTGCCAGCAGCCAAGAAATTTGGACTAGCGGGAAAGCCCAAGAGACCCAGTACTTC	CASSQEIWTSGKAQETQYF
few	TRBV6-4	-	TRBJ2-7	TGTGCCAGCAGCGACAAGGCAACCTACGAGCAGTACTTC	CASSDKATYEQYF
many	TRBV7-8	TRBD2	TRBJ2-5	TGTGCCAGCAGCTACGAATTTACTAGCGGGAGTCACCGAGTAGAGACCCAGTACTTC	CASSYEFTSGSHRVETQYF
-	TRBV12-3/TRBV12-4	TRBD1	TRBJ2-2	TGTGCCAGCACCGGGACAGGGAGTATCACCGGGGAGCTGTTTTTT	CASTGTGSITGELFF
many	TRBV5-1	-	TRBJ2-1	TGCGCCAGCAGCTTGGGGGAACGACATGAGCAGTTCTTC	CASSLGERHEQFF
many	TRBV5-1	-	TRBJ1-5	TGCGCCAGCAGCTTGGGGTACAGGGAGGGTCAGCCCCAGCATTTT	CASSLGYREGQPQHF
many	TRBV11-2	-	TRBJ2-1	TGTGCCAGCAGCTTAGTTTCGGGCAGGGGTAAGGATGAGCAGTTCTTC	CASSLVSGRGKDEQFF
many	TRBV28	-	TRBJ1-1	TGTGCCAGCAGCTACTCTCCCGGGACGCGAACTGAAGCTTTCTTT	CASSYSPGTRTEAFF
many	TRBV18	TRBD2	TRBJ2-1	TGTGCCAGCTCACCAGATAGCGGGGGACACAATGAGCAGTTCTTC	CASSPDSGGHNEQFF
many	TRBV4-2	-	TRBJ2-7	TGTGCCAGCAGCCAAGACTTGCTCTACGAGCAGTACTTC	CASSQDLLYEQYF
many	TRBV20-1	-	TRBJ2-7	TGCAGTTCATCTCGAGGGGGTTTCGAGCAGTACTTC	CSSSRGGFEQYF
many	TRBV5-1	TRBD1	TRBJ2-7	TGCGCCAGCAGCTTAGAACCGACAGGGGTCGAGCAGTACTTC	CASSLEPTGVEQYF
few	TRBV7-8	-	TRBJ2-5	TGTGCCAGCAGCTTAAATTCCAGAACTCAAGAGACCCAGTACTTC	CASSLNSRTQETQYF
medium-sized	TRBV7-2	-	TRBJ2-4	TGTGCCAGCAGCTTAGCTGCAGGGGAGGGCCAAAACATTCAGTACTTC	CASSLAAGEGQNIQYF
few	TRBV7-2	-	TRBJ2-3	TGTGCCAGCAGCTTAGACGACCTTACAGATACGCAGTATTTT	CASSLDDLTDTQYF
many	TRBV12-3/TRBV12-4	TRBD1	TRBJ1-2	TGTGCCAGCAGCCACGGACAGGGGGCGTATGGCTACACCTTC	CASSHGQGAYGYTF